A selection of T cell receptor beta chains follows, all from one sample in a study of blood T cell repertoires in COVID-19. Using immunoSEQ multiplex PCR, the repertoire was profiled, and TCRdb retains in-frame clones only, with some absent. The data hold 70,000 to 75,000 clones, with 65% to 85% observed a single time. Material for sequencing was peripheral blood. The origin of the receptors is a woman aged 55-70 years with acute or convalescent COVID-19. The CDR3 runs from the conserved cysteine through the conserved F or W. D genes are given only for firm matches. The listing skips clone size in some rows; elsewhere it reads once, few, many or a size class.

abundance: .; j_gene: TRBJ1-5; v_gene: TRBV10-3; d_gene: TRBD1; CDR3nt: TGTGCCATCAGTGGTCAGGGGGCGGGTCAGCCCCAGCATTTT; CDR3aa: CAISGQGAGQPQHF
abundance: .; j_gene: TRBJ2-2; v_gene: TRBV3-1/TRBV3-2; d_gene: .; CDR3nt: TGTGCCAGCAGCCAAGATCCGGCCGGGGAGCTGTTTTTT; CDR3aa: CASSQDPAGELFF
abundance: .; j_gene: TRBJ1-1; v_gene: TRBV4-1; d_gene: .; CDR3nt: TGCGCCAGCAGCCAAGATAGTTCATACACTGAAGCTTTCTTT; CDR3aa: CASSQDSSYTEAFF
abundance: few; j_gene: TRBJ2-3; v_gene: TRBV5-4; d_gene: TRBD2; CDR3nt: TGTGCCAGCAGCTACTCCGGACTAGCGGGAGCCTTTAGCACAGATACGCAGTATTTT; CDR3aa: CASSYSGLAGAFSTDTQYF
abundance: once; j_gene: TRBJ1-2; v_gene: TRBV30; d_gene: .; CDR3nt: TGTGCCTGGCACGGGGGGTCCCCTTATGGCTACACCTTC; CDR3aa: CAWHGGSPYGYTF
abundance: .; j_gene: TRBJ1-2; v_gene: TRBV28; d_gene: TRBD1; CDR3nt: TGTGCCAGCAGTTTTAGAACCTCGACAGGGTATTATGGCTACACCTTC; CDR3aa: CASSFRTSTGYYGYTF
abundance: .; j_gene: TRBJ1-1; v_gene: TRBV29-1; d_gene: .; CDR3nt: TGCAGCGTTGTACGCGACAGAGTCACTGAAGCTTTCTTT; CDR3aa: CSVVRDRVTEAFF
abundance: .; j_gene: TRBJ2-5; v_gene: TRBV7-9; d_gene: .; CDR3nt: TGTGCCAGCAGCTTATCGGTCGGGGGAGAGACCCAGTACTTC; CDR3aa: CASSLSVGGETQYF
abundance: .; j_gene: TRBJ1-1; v_gene: TRBV5-1; d_gene: TRBD1; CDR3nt: TGCGCCAGCAGTATCTCAGGGGGCAACACTGAAGCTTTCTTT; CDR3aa: CASSISGGNTEAFF
abundance: .; j_gene: TRBJ2-7; v_gene: TRBV6-2/TRBV6-3; d_gene: .; CDR3nt: TGTGCCAGCAGTTACTCGATAGCGCAGTACTTC; CDR3aa: CASSYSIAQYF
abundance: few; j_gene: TRBJ2-7; v_gene: TRBV4-2; d_gene: TRBD2; CDR3nt: TGTGCCAGCAGCCACCAGACTAGCGGACTTACCTACGAGCAGTACTTC; CDR3aa: CASSHQTSGLTYEQYF
abundance: once; j_gene: TRBJ1-4; v_gene: TRBV6-5; d_gene: TRBD1; CDR3nt: TGTGCCAGCAGTCCGAGGGGGCAAGGGGAAAAACTGTTTTTT; CDR3aa: CASSPRGQGEKLFF
abundance: .; j_gene: TRBJ1-5; v_gene: TRBV6-2/TRBV6-3; d_gene: .; CDR3nt: TGTGCCAGCAGCTGGGCGTATGGCAATCAGCCCCAGCATTTT; CDR3aa: CASSWAYGNQPQHF
abundance: .; j_gene: TRBJ1-6; v_gene: TRBV18; d_gene: .; CDR3nt: TGTGCCAGCTCCCAAACAGGGACGGGGAATTCACCCCTCCACTTT; CDR3aa: CASSQTGTGNSPLHF
abundance: .; j_gene: TRBJ1-5; v_gene: TRBV27; d_gene: .; CDR3nt: TGTGCCAGCAGTTACGACAGGCATAGCAATCAGCCCCAGCATTTT; CDR3aa: CASSYDRHSNQPQHF
abundance: .; j_gene: TRBJ1-1; v_gene: TRBV30; d_gene: .; CDR3nt: TGTGCCTGGAGTGTCGAGTCGAACACTGAAGCTTTCTTT; CDR3aa: CAWSVESNTEAFF
abundance: once; j_gene: TRBJ1-4; v_gene: TRBV29-1; d_gene: .; CDR3nt: TGCAGCGGCGGACAGTCCCTACGCGAAAAACTGTTTTTT; CDR3aa: CSGGQSLREKLFF
abundance: .; j_gene: TRBJ1-5; v_gene: TRBV24-1; d_gene: TRBD1; CDR3nt: TGTGCCACCAGTGATTCTTCAGGGGGGTATCAGCCCCAGCATTTT; CDR3aa: CATSDSSGGYQPQHF
abundance: .; j_gene: TRBJ2-7; v_gene: TRBV12-3/TRBV12-4; d_gene: .; CDR3nt: TGTGCCAGCAGTTTCAATGAGAACGAGCAGTACTTC; CDR3aa: CASSFNENEQYF
abundance: .; j_gene: TRBJ2-7; v_gene: TRBV6-5; d_gene: TRBD1; CDR3nt: TGTGCCAGCAGGCCGACAGGGGGCCCCTACGAGCAGTACTTC; CDR3aa: CASRPTGGPYEQYF
abundance: .; j_gene: TRBJ1-2; v_gene: TRBV2; d_gene: TRBD1; CDR3nt: TGTGCCAGCAGGTCCCAGGGACAGGGGGCGCGTGGCTATGGCTACACCTTC; CDR3aa: CASRSQGQGARGYGYTF
abundance: .; j_gene: TRBJ1-1; v_gene: TRBV9; d_gene: TRBD1; CDR3nt: TGTGCCAGCAGCGTAGTTGACAGGGCCACTGAAGCTTTCTTT; CDR3aa: CASSVVDRATEAFF
abundance: .; j_gene: TRBJ2-1; v_gene: TRBV2; d_gene: TRBD2; CDR3nt: TGTGCCAGCAGGGCCCTTAGCGGGAGTATCCACAATGAGCAGTTCTTC; CDR3aa: CASRALSGSIHNEQFF
abundance: .; j_gene: TRBJ1-4; v_gene: TRBV19; d_gene: TRBD1; CDR3nt: TGTGCCAGTAGTATAGGGAGAGGACAGGGGGCGACTAATGAAAAACTGTTTTTT; CDR3aa: CASSIGRGQGATNEKLFF
abundance: .; j_gene: TRBJ2-2; v_gene: TRBV5-5; d_gene: TRBD1; CDR3nt: TGTGCCAGCAGCCGTCCAGGGGGCCCGAACACCGGGGAGCTGTTTTTT; CDR3aa: CASSRPGGPNTGELFF
abundance: .; j_gene: TRBJ1-3; v_gene: TRBV5-1; d_gene: .; CDR3nt: TGCGCCAGCAGCCGCGGCTCTGGAAACACCATATATTTT; CDR3aa: CASSRGSGNTIYF
abundance: .; j_gene: TRBJ1-2; v_gene: TRBV3-1/TRBV3-2; d_gene: TRBD1; CDR3nt: TGTGCCAGCAGCCAAGCGGGACAGCCCAATTATGGCTACACCTTC; CDR3aa: CASSQAGQPNYGYTF
abundance: .; j_gene: TRBJ1-2; v_gene: TRBV30; d_gene: .; CDR3nt: TGTGCCCATCAGAGGCGGGGGATGAGGGCTGGCTACACCTTC; CDR3aa: CAHQRRGMRAGYTF
abundance: .; j_gene: TRBJ2-7; v_gene: TRBV7-8; d_gene: .; CDR3nt: TGTGCCAGCAGCTGGGGAGGATCCTCCTACGAGCAGTACTTC; CDR3aa: CASSWGGSSYEQYF
abundance: .; j_gene: TRBJ1-2; v_gene: TRBV30; d_gene: TRBD1; CDR3nt: TGTGCCTGCTACCGGGACAGGGCCTTATCCTATGGCTACACCTTC; CDR3aa: CACYRDRALSYGYTF
abundance: few; j_gene: TRBJ2-5; v_gene: TRBV5-4; d_gene: TRBD1; CDR3nt: TGTGCCAGCAGGTCGGACAGGGAAGAGACCCAGTACTTC; CDR3aa: CASRSDREETQYF
abundance: .; j_gene: TRBJ2-7; v_gene: TRBV30; d_gene: TRBD1; CDR3nt: TGTGCCTGGAGTCCCGGGACAGGGTTTTACGAGCAGTACTTC; CDR3aa: CAWSPGTGFYEQYF
abundance: .; j_gene: TRBJ2-7; v_gene: TRBV7-9; d_gene: TRBD2; CDR3nt: TGTGCCAGCAGCACTCCCGGGACTAGCGGGAAGGGGACTCTCTACGAGCAGTACTTC; CDR3aa: CASSTPGTSGKGTLYEQYF
abundance: once; j_gene: TRBJ2-5; v_gene: TRBV11-2; d_gene: TRBD2; CDR3nt: TGTGCCAGCAGCTTAGCCCTAGCGGGGTATGAGACCCAGTACTTC; CDR3aa: CASSLALAGYETQYF
abundance: .; j_gene: TRBJ1-6; v_gene: TRBV7-8; d_gene: .; CDR3nt: TGTGCCAGCAGCTCGCAGGGCTCCTATAATTCACCCCTCCACTTT; CDR3aa: CASSSQGSYNSPLHF
abundance: .; j_gene: TRBJ2-7; v_gene: TRBV28; d_gene: TRBD2; CDR3nt: TGTGCCACCTCCAGGGAAGTAGCGGGGTATACTGAGCAGTACTTC; CDR3aa: CATSREVAGYTEQYF
abundance: .; j_gene: TRBJ2-7; v_gene: TRBV21-1; d_gene: .; CDR3nt: TGTGCCAGCAGCAAAACGACAGAGTATTCCCTACAGCAGTACTTC; CDR3aa: CASSKTTEYSLQQYF
abundance: .; j_gene: TRBJ1-2; v_gene: TRBV7-2; d_gene: .; CDR3nt: TGTGCCAGCAGCTTAGGCATGTTCAGTCTTGGCTACACCTTC; CDR3aa: CASSLGMFSLGYTF
abundance: .; j_gene: TRBJ1-5; v_gene: TRBV7-2; d_gene: .; CDR3nt: TGTGCCAGCAGCTTACAGGGTCTTTCGCCCCAGCATTTT; CDR3aa: CASSLQGLSPQHF
abundance: once; j_gene: TRBJ1-4; v_gene: TRBV5-6; d_gene: .; CDR3nt: TGTGCCAGCTTTCGCCGTCAGGGGTCGGGCGAAAAACTGTTTTTT; CDR3aa: CASFRRQGSGEKLFF
abundance: .; j_gene: TRBJ2-1; v_gene: TRBV5-6; d_gene: .; CDR3nt: TGTGCCAGCAGCTTGGGTCTAGCTTACAATGAGCAGTTCTTC; CDR3aa: CASSLGLAYNEQFF
abundance: .; j_gene: TRBJ2-7; v_gene: TRBV10-3; d_gene: TRBD2; CDR3nt: TGTGCCATCGGGACTAGCCCTGAGCAGTACTTC; CDR3aa: CAIGTSPEQYF
abundance: .; j_gene: TRBJ2-3; v_gene: TRBV10-3; d_gene: TRBD1; CDR3nt: TGTGCCATCAGTGAGACCGACAGGGGTTCAGATACGCAGTATTTT; CDR3aa: CAISETDRGSDTQYF
abundance: few; j_gene: TRBJ1-4; v_gene: TRBV3-1/TRBV3-2; d_gene: TRBD1; CDR3nt: TGTGCCAGCAGACTTACAGGGGGCGGTAATGAAAAACTGTTTTTT; CDR3aa: CASRLTGGGNEKLFF
abundance: .; j_gene: TRBJ2-4; v_gene: TRBV19; d_gene: TRBD1; CDR3nt: TGTGCCAGTAGTGAATCGGGACAGGGGGCGAAAAACATTCAGTACTTC; CDR3aa: CASSESGQGAKNIQYF
abundance: .; j_gene: TRBJ1-5; v_gene: TRBV19; d_gene: .; CDR3nt: TGTGCCAGTAGGGGCCATTTCGGCAGGGGTAACAATCAGCCCCAGCATTTT; CDR3aa: CASRGHFGRGNNQPQHF
abundance: once; j_gene: TRBJ1-1; v_gene: TRBV20-1; d_gene: TRBD1; CDR3nt: TGCAGTGCTGGGACAGACACTGAAGCTTTCTTT; CDR3aa: CSAGTDTEAFF
abundance: .; j_gene: TRBJ2-3; v_gene: TRBV6-5; d_gene: .; CDR3nt: TGTGCCAGCAGTTACTCTCGGGGGATCGGAGATACGCAGTATTTT; CDR3aa: CASSYSRGIGDTQYF